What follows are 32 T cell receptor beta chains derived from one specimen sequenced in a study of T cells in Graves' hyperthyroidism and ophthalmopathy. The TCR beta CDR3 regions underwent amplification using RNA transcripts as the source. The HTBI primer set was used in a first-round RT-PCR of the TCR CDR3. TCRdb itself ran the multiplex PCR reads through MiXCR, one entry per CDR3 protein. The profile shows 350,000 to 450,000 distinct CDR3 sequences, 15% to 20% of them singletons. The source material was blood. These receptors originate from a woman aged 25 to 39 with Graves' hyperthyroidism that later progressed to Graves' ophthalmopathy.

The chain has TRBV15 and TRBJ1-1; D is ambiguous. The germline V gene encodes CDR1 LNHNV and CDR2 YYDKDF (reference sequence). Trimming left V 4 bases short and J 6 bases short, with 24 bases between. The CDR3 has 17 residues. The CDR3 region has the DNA TGTGCCACCAGCATCCAGTTCCCCCAGCGAATGCGGCCTGAAGCTTTCTTT. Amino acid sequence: CATSIQFPQRMRPEAFF.

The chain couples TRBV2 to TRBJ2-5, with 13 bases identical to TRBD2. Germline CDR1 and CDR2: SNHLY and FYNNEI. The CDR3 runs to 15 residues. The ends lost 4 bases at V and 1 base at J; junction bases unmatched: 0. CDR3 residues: CASSGTSGSQETQYF. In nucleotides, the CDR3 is TGTGCCAGCAGTGGGACTAGCGGGAGCCAAGAGACCCAGTACTTC.

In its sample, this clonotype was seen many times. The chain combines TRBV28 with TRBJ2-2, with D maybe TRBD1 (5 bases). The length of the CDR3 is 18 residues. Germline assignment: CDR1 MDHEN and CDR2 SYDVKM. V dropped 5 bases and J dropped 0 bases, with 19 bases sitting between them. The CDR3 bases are TGTGCCAGCAGTCCCGTACAGGAACCAACCCCGAACACCGGGGAGCTGTTTTTT. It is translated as CASSPVQEPTPNTGELFF.

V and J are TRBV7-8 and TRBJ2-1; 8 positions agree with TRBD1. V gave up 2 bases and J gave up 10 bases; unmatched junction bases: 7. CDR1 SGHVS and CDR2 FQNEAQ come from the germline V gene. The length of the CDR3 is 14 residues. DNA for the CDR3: TGTGCCAGCAGCTTAACTACAGGGGGACGAGAGCAGTTCTTC. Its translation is CASSLTTGGREQFF. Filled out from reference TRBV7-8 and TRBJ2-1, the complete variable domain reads GAGVSQSPRYKVAKRGQDVALRCDPISGHVSLFWYQQALGQGPEFLTYFQNEAQLDKSGLPSDRFFAERPEGSVSTLKIQRTQQEDSAVYLCASSLTTGGREQFFGPGTRLTVL.

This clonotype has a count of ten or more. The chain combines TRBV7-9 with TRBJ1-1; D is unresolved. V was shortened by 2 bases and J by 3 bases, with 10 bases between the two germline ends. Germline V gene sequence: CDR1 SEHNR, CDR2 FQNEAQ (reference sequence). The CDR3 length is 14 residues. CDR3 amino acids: CASSLILRYTEAFF. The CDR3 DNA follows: TGTGCCAGCAGCTTAATCCTGAGATACACTGAAGCTTTCTTT.

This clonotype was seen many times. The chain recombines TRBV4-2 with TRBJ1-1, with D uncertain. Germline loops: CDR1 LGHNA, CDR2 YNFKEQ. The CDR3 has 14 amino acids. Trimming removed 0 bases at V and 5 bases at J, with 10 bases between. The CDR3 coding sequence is TGTGCCAGCAGCCAAGATATCACCATAACTGAAGCTTTCTTT. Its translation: CASSQDITITEAFF.

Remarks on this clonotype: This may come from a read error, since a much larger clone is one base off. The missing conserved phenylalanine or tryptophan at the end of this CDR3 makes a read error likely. The CDR3 DNA reads as TGTGCCAGCAGTTCGGGGGTGAACTATGGCTACACCCTC. It encodes CASSSGVNYGYTL. V is TRBV27 and J is TRBJ1-2; tentative D call: TRBD1 (5 bases). The CDR3 runs 13 residues. Germline CDR1 and CDR2: MNHEY and SMNVEV (reference sequence). Trimming shortened V by 4 bases and J by 2 bases, and 8 bases separated the two germline ends.

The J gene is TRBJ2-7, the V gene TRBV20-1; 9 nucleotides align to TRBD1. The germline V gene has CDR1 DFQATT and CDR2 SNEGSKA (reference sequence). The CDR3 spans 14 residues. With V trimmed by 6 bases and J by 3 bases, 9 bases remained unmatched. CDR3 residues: CSARSGQGGYEQYV. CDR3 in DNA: TGCAGTGCGCGTTCGGGACAGGGCGGCTACGAGCAGTACGTC.

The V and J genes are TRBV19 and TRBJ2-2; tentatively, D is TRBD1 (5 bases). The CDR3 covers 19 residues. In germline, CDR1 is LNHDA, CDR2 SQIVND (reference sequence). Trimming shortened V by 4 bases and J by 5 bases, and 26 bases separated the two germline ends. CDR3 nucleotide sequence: TGTGCCAGTAGTAGGTCTCAGGGCCATATGGTTGGATTAACCGGGGAGCTGTTTTTT. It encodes CASSRSQGHMVGLTGELFF.

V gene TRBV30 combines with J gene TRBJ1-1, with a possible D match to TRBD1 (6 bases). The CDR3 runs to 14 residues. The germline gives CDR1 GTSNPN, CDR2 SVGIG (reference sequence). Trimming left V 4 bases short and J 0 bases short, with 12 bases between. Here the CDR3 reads CAWNPQGMNTEAFF. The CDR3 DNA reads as TGTGCCTGGAACCCGCAGGGGATGAACACTGAAGCTTTCTTT.

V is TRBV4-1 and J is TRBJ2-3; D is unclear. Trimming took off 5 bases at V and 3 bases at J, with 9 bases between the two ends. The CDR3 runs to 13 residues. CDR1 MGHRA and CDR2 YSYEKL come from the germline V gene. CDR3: CASSAQTTDTQYF. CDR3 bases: TGCGCCAGCAGCGCTCAGACAACAGATACGCAGTATTTT.

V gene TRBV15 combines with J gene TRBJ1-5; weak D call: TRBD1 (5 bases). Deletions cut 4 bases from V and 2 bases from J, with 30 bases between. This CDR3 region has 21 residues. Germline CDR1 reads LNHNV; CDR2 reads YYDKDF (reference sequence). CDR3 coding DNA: TGTGCCACCAGCACCGAGATTCAGGGAGCAATCATAGGGTTGCGCAATCAGCCCCAGCATTTT. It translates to CATSTEIQGAIIGLRNQPQHF.

CDR3 sequence: CASSPQRGTGELFF. Written as DNA, the CDR3 is TGTGCCAGCAGCCCGCAGAGGGGAACCGGGGAGCTGTTTTTT. V and J are TRBV4-2 and TRBJ2-2; D may match TRBD1 or TRBD2 (5 bases each). Trimming removed 4 bases at V and 5 bases at J, with 11 bases between. In germline, CDR1 is LGHNA, CDR2 YNFKEQ. The CDR3 runs to 14 residues.

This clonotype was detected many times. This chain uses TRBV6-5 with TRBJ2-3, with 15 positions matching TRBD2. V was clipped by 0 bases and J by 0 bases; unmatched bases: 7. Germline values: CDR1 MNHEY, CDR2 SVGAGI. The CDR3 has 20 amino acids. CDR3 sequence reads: CASSYSPLGTSGGSTDTQYF. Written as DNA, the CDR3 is TGTGCCAGCAGTTACTCACCTTTGGGGACTAGCGGGGGGAGCACAGATACGCAGTATTTT.

The CDR3 region is CASSLGVDGGETQYF. The CDR3 region has the DNA TGTGCCAGCAGCTTAGGGGTAGACGGGGGAGAGACCCAGTACTTC. V and J are TRBV7-2 and TRBJ2-5; a possible D gene is TRBD2 (6 bases). This CDR3 has 15 residues. Looked up from germline, CDR1 is SGHTA and CDR2 is FQGNSA. V was pared by 1 base and J by 4 bases, with 13 bases between.

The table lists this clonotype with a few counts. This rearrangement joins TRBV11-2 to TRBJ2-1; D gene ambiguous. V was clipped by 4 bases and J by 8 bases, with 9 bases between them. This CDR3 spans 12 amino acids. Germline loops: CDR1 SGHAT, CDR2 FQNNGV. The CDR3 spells CASSWSVHEQFF. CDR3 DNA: TGTGCCAGCAGCTGGTCCGTCCATGAGCAGTTCTTC. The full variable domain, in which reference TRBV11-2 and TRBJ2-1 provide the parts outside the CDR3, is EAGVAQSPRYKIIEKRQSVAFWCNPISGHATLYWYQQILGQGPKLLIQFQNNGVVDDSQLPKDRFSAERLKGVDSTLKIQPAKLEDSAVYLCASSWSVHEQFFGPGTRLTVL.

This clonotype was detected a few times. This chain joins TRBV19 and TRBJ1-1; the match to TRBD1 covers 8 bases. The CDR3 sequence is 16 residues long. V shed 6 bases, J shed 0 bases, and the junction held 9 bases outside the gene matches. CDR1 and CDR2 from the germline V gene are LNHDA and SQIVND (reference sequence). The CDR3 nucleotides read TGTGCCAGTAGCCCCAGGGGGCAGGGAATGAACACTGAAGCTTTCTTT. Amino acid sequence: CASSPRGQGMNTEAFF. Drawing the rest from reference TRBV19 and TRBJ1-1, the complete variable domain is DGGITQSPKYLFRKEGQNVTLSCEQNLNHDAMYWYRQDPGQGLRLIYYSQIVNDFQKGDIAEGYSVSREKKESFPLTVTSAQKNPTAFYLCASSPRGQGMNTEAFFGQGTRLTVV.

CDR3: CASSILRWEPRGFSDNEQFF. In DNA, the CDR3 is TGTGCCAGTAGTATCCTCCGGTGGGAGCCCAGGGGGTTCAGCGACAATGAGCAGTTCTTC. The chain links TRBV19 to TRBJ2-1; 7 nucleotides line up with TRBD1. Germline CDR1 reads LNHDA; CDR2 reads SQIVND (reference sequence). V trimming: 3 bases; J trimming: 5 bases; junction bases outside the gene matches: 22. The CDR3 has 20 amino acids. Variable domain in full (rest from reference TRBV19 and TRBJ2-1): DGGITQSPKYLFRKEGQNVTLSCEQNLNHDAMYWYRQDPGQGLRLIYYSQIVNDFQKGDIAEGYSVSREKKESFPLTVTSAQKNPTAFYLCASSILRWEPRGFSDNEQFFGPGTRLTVL.

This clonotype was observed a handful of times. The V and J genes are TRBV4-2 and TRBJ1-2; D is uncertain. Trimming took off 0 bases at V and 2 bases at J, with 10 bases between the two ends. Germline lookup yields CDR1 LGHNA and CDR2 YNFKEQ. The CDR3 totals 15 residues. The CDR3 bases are TGTGCCAGCAGCCAAGAGTTCTATAACAACTATGGCTACACCTTC. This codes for CASSQEFYNNYGYTF.

The chain's CDR3 is CASSSTGTGFRDGYTF. In DNA, the CDR3 is TGTGCCAGCAGCTCCACCGGGACAGGGTTTCGGGATGGCTACACCTTC. The chain is built from TRBV13 and TRBJ1-2, with TRBD1 identical over 9 bases. Trimming took 4 bases from V and 6 from J; bases not matched to a gene: 12. Germline values: CDR1 PRHDT, CDR2 FYEKMQ (reference sequence). CDR3 size: 16 residues.

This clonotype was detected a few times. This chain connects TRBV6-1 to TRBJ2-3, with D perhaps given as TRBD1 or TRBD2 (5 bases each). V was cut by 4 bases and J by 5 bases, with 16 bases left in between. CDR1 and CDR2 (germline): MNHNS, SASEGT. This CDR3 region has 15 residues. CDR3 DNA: TGTGCCAGCAGTGGACCGGGACCCCAAGTAGATACGCAGTATTTT. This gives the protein CASSGPGPQVDTQYF.

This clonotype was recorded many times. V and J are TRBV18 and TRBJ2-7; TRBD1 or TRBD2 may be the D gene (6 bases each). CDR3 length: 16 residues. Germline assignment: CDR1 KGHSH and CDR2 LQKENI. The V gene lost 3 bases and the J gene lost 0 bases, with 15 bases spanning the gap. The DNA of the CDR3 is TGTGCCAGCTCACCTCGAGGGGGGCGTAGCTCCTACGAGCAGTACTTC. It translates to CASSPRGGRSSYEQYF.

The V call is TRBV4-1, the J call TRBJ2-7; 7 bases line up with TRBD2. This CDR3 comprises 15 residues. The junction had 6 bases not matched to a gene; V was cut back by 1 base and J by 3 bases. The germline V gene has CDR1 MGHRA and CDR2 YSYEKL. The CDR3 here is CASSQVTGGGYEQYF. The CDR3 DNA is TGCGCCAGCAGCCAAGTAACTGGGGGGGGCTACGAGCAGTACTTC.

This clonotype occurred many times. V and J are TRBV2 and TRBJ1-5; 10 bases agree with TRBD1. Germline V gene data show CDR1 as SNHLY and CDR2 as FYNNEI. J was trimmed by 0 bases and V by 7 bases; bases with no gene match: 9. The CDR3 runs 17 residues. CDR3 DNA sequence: TGTGCCAGCAATCGGGACAGGGGATTCTATAGCAATCAGCCCCAGCATTTT. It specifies CASNRDRGFYSNQPQHF.

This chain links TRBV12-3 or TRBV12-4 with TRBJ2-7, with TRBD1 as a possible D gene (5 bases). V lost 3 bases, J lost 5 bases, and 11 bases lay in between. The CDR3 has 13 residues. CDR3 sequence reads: CASSLQGPHEQYF. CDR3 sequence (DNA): TGTGCCAGCAGTTTGCAGGGTCCCCACGAGCAGTACTTC.

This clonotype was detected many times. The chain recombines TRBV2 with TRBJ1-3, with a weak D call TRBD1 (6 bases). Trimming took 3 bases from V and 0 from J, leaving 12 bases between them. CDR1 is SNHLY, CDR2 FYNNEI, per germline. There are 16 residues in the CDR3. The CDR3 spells CASSERQVLSGNTIYF. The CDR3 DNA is TGTGCCAGCAGTGAGCGACAGGTTCTCTCTGGAAACACCATATATTTT.

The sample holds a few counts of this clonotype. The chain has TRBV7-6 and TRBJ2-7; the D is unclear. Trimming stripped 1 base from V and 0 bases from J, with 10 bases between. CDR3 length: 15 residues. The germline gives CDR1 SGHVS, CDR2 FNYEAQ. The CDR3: CASSLGLTPSYEQYF. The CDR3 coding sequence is TGTGCCAGCAGCTTAGGTTTAACGCCCTCCTACGAGCAGTACTTC. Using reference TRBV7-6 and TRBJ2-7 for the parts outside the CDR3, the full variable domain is GAGVSQSPRYKVTKRGQDVALRCDPISGHVSLYWYRQALGQGPEFLTYFNYEAQQDKSGLPNDRFSAERPEGSISTLTIQRTEQRDSAMYRCASSLGLTPSYEQYFGPGTRLTVT.

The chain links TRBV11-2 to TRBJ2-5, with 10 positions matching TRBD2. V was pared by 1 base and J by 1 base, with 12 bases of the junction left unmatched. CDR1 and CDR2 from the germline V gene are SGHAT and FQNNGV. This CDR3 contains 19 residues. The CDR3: CASSLGSRWASGSQETQYF. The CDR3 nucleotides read TGTGCCAGCAGCTTAGGTTCGCGTTGGGCTAGCGGGAGCCAAGAGACCCAGTACTTC.

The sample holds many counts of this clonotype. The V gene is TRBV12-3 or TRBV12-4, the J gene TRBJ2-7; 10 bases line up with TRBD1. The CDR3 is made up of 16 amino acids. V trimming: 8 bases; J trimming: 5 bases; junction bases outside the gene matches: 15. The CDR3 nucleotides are TGTGCCAGCCAGGGGGCCTGGGACAGGGGATTCCACGAGCAGTACTTC. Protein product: CASQGAWDRGFHEQYF.

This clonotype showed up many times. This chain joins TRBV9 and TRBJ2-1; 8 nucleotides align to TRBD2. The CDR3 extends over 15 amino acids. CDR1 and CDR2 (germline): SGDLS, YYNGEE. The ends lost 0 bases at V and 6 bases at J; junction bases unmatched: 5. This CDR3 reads CASSVAGGQGNEQFF. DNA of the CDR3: TGTGCCAGCAGCGTAGCGGGGGGGCAGGGCAATGAGCAGTTCTTC.

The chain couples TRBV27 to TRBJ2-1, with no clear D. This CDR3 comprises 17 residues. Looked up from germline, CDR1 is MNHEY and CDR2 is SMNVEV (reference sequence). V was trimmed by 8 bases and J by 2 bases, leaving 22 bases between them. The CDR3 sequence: CASRPHIWASPYNEQFF. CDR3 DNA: TGTGCCAGCCGTCCTCATATCTGGGCGAGCCCCTACAATGAGCAGTTCTTC.

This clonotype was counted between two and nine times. The CDR3 loop reads CASCCEAGRNQPQHF. CDR3 nucleotides: TGTGCCAGTTGCTGCGAGGCAGGTCGCAATCAGCCCCAGCATTTT. The rearrangement joins TRBV19 to TRBJ1-5; D is undetermined. This CDR3 contains 15 residues. Germline assignment: CDR1 LNHDA and CDR2 SQIVND (reference sequence). Trimming left V 8 bases short and J 2 bases short, with 16 bases between. Together with reference TRBV19 and TRBJ1-5, the CDR3 gives the full variable domain: DGGITQSPKYLFRKEGQNVTLSCEQNLNHDAMYWYRQDPGQGLRLIYYSQIVNDFQKGDIAEGYSVSREKKESFPLTVTSAQKNPTAFYLCASCCEAGRNQPQHFGDGTRLSIL.